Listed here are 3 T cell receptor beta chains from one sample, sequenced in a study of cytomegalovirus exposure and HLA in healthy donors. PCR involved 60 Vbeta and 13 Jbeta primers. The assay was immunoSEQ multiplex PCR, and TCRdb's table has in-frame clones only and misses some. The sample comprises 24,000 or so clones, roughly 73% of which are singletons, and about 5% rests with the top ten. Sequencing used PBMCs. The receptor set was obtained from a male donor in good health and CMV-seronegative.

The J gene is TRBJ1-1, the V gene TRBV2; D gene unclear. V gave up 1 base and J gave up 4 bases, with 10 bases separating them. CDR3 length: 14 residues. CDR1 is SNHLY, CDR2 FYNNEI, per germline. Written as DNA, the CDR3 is TGTGCCAGCAGTGAAGACCGGGGTGGCACTGAAGCTTTCTTT. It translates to CASSEDRGGTEAFF.

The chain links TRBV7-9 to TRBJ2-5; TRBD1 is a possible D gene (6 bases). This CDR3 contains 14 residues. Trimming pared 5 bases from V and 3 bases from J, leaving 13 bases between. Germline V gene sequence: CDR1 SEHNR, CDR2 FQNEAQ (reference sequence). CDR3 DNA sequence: TGTGCCAGCAGCGCGACAGGTACTGAAGAGACCCAGTACTTC. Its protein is CASSATGTEETQYF. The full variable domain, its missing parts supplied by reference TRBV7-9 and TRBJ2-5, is DTGVSQNPRHKITKRGQNVTFRCDPISEHNRLYWYRQTLGQGPEFLTYFQNEAQLEKSRLLSDRFSAERPKGSFSTLEIQRTEQGDSAMYLCASSATGTEETQYFGPGTRLLVL.

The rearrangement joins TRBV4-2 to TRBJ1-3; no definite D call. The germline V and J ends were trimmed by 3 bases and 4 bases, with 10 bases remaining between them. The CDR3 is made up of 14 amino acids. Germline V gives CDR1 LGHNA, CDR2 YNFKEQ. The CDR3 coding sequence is TGTGCCAGCAGCCACCCGGAGGCAGGAAACACCATATATTTT. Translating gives CASSHPEAGNTIYF.